Following are 14 T cell receptor beta chains from one sample sequenced in a study of shared clonotypes between healthy human individuals. Profiling relied on immunoSEQ multiplex PCR, and the TCRdb table lists in-frame clones only, not all of them. The data hold some 320,000 clones, with around 87% observed a single time. The sequenced sample was memory CD8+ T cells sorted from blood. The subset here: CD45RO+ cells pooled with CCR7-negative TemRA cells. The receptors derive from a man younger than 30 in good health.

The chain uses TRBV7-9 and TRBJ2-3; no reliable D call. The V gene's germline CDR1 is SEHNR and CDR2 FQNEAQ (reference sequence). Trimming removed 5 bases at V and 5 bases at J, with 14 bases between. The CDR3 length is 14 residues. The CDR3: CASSPPLVGDTQYF. DNA of the CDR3: TGTGCCAGCAGCCCCCCCCTAGTAGGAGATACGCAGTATTTT. The full variable domain, completed using reference TRBV7-9 and TRBJ2-3, is DTGVSQNPRHKITKRGQNVTFRCDPISEHNRLYWYRQTLGQGPEFLTYFQNEAQLEKSRLLSDRFSAERPKGSFSTLEIQRTEQGDSAMYLCASSPPLVGDTQYFGPGTRLTVL.

This rearrangement joins TRBV5-1 to TRBJ2-5; weak D call: TRBD2 (5 bases). V shed 2 bases and J shed 2 bases, with 19 bases lying between them. The CDR3 contains 17 residues. Germline V gene sequence: CDR1 SGHRS, CDR2 YFSETQ. CDR3 nucleotides: TGCGCCAGCAGCTTTCCGCGGGCCCCTCGACTACAAGAGACCCAGTACTTC. Translated: CASSFPRAPRLQETQYF.

V is TRBV2 and J is TRBJ1-5; D unresolved. Germline V gene data show CDR1 as SNHLY and CDR2 as FYNNEI. Trimming pared 6 bases from V and 0 bases from J, leaving 9 bases between. The CDR3 has 14 amino acids. DNA for the CDR3: TGTGCCAGCAGAACGGGTTATAGCAATCAGCCCCAGCATTTT. It codes for CASRTGYSNQPQHF.

The chain joins TRBV7-2 to TRBJ2-5; D is possibly TRBD1 (5 bases). This CDR3 region has 17 residues. Germline V CDR1 and CDR2: SGHTA, FQGNSA. With 2 bases removed from V and 1 base from J, the gap between germline ends came to 17 bases. The CDR3 region is CASSLLGRQSFQETQYF. CDR3 DNA: TGTGCCAGCAGCTTACTTGGTAGACAGTCTTTCCAAGAGACCCAGTACTTC.

This clone was detected only once. This rearrangement joins TRBV25-1 to TRBJ1-1; a weak D match, TRBD1 (6 bases). Between the trimmed V and J ends, which lost 1 base and 2 bases, there was a span of 11 bases. CDR1 MGHDK and CDR2 SYGVNS come from the germline V gene. The CDR3 spans 15 residues. CDR3 coding DNA: TGTGCCAGCAGTGAATCCGTCAGGGGAAACACTGAAGCTTTCTTT. Its translation: CASSESVRGNTEAFF.

The gene calls are TRBV7-2 and TRBJ2-1; perhaps TRBD2 as D (6 bases). Per the germline V gene, CDR1 is SGHTA and CDR2 is FQGNSA. Trimming removed 4 bases from V and 0 bases from J, with 16 bases in between. The CDR3 length is 17 residues. The CDR3 loop reads CASSSRRGRGSYNEQFF. CDR3 coding DNA: TGTGCCAGCAGCTCCCGGCGTGGGCGGGGCTCCTACAATGAGCAGTTCTTC.

Turning to this clone: Compared with germline, one end of the junction differs, possibly owing to a read error. V and J are TRBV19 and TRBJ1-1, with 8 bases fitting TRBD1. The CDR3 has 15 amino acids. CDR1 LNHDA and CDR2 SQIVND come from the germline V gene (reference sequence). CDR3 in DNA: TGTGCCAGTAGTACCAGGGGGCTTAGGGGTTCTGAGGCTTTCTTT. Protein sequence: CASSTRGLRGSEAFF.

This chain uses TRBV30 with TRBJ2-4; tentatively, D is TRBD1 or TRBD2 (5 bases each). Germline loops: CDR1 GTSNPN, CDR2 SVGIG (reference sequence). The CDR3 has 12 amino acids. The V gene lost 6 bases and the J gene lost 8 bases, with 14 bases spanning the gap. The CDR3 DNA is TGTGCCTGTTCCAGGGAGTCCGACATTCAGTACTTC. Protein: CACSRESDIQYF.

This clone was seen ten or more times. The V call is TRBV6-1, the J call TRBJ2-3; no clear D. Germline assignment: CDR1 MNHNS and CDR2 SASEGT. The CDR3 is 15 residues long. V lost 2 bases to trimming and J lost 4 bases, with 13 bases between them. The chain's CDR3 is CASSEFALRADTQYF. CDR3 nucleotide sequence: TGTGCCAGCAGTGAATTCGCTCTCCGAGCAGATACGCAGTATTTT.

The chain links TRBV9 to TRBJ1-6, with D hard to call. Between the trimmed V and J ends, which lost 4 bases and 8 bases, there was a span of 13 bases. The CDR3 sequence is 14 residues long. In germline, CDR1 is SGDLS, CDR2 YYNGEE. DNA for the CDR3: TGTGCCAGCAGCCCTAGTAGGTCTGATTCACCCCTCCACTTT. As protein: CASSPSRSDSPLHF.

For the CDR3, the DNA is TGTGCAAGTCGCCCAAGTCTATCGGGAGATCCCTACAATGAGCAGTTCTTC. Amino acid sequence: CASRPSLSGDPYNEQFF. The chain carries TRBV12-2 and TRBJ2-1; TRBD2, the D gene given by the table, was not confirmed from the DNA. TRBV12-2 is tagged as a pseudogene. This CDR3 is built from 17 residues.

The chain uses TRBV5-1 and TRBJ2-3, with TRBD2 matching 9 bases. Germline assignment: CDR1 SGHRS and CDR2 YFSETQ. Unmatched junction bases numbered 10, after V lost 4 bases and J lost 4 bases. This CDR3 contains 16 residues. The CDR3 DNA reads as TGCGCCAGCAGCCCCTACGGGACTAGCAGGGCAGATACGCAGTATTTT. It codes for CASSPYGTSRADTQYF.

The chain uses TRBV30 and TRBJ1-1; D might be TRBD1 (5 bases). The CDR3 covers 15 residues. Germline values: CDR1 GTSNPN, CDR2 SVGIG (reference sequence). Trimming stripped 5 bases from V and 1 base from J, with 17 bases between. The CDR3: CAWYGTPGGNTEAFF. CDR3 in DNA: TGTGCCTGGTACGGGACTCCGGGGGGGAACACTGAAGCTTTCTTT.

The CDR3 DNA reads TGTGCCAGCAGTTTACGGGACAGGGAGATAGTCAATCAGCCCCAGCATTTT. This encodes CASSLRDREIVNQPQHF. The chain has TRBV28 and TRBJ1-5, with TRBD1 matching over 9 bases. Per germline, CDR1 MDHEN and CDR2 SYDVKM. The CDR3 is made up of 17 amino acids. J was trimmed by 3 bases and V by 2 bases; bases with no gene match: 8.